The source of this T cell receptor (beta chain) is a study of cytomegalovirus exposure and HLA in healthy donors. Study-wide results and caveats: Productive status was seen about 90% or about 30% of the time for most TCR beta V segments in an earlier analysis. Across all donors, roughly uniform sequencing depth was an assumption of the presence/absence analyses.

In germline, CDR1 is SGHDN, CDR2 FVKESK. J was trimmed by 6 bases and V by 0 bases; bases with no gene match: 6. This CDR3 spans 16 amino acids. This clone was found a few times. What it binds is not known. It was with 60 Vbeta and 13 Jbeta primers that the PCR ran. Only in-frame clones appear in the TCRdb table, and some are missing; sequencing was by immunoSEQ multiplex PCR. The table records some 130,000 clones, roughly 71% of them present only once. V is TRBV14 and J is TRBJ2-3; 10 nucleotides line up with TRBD2. The specimen sequenced was PBMCs. This TCR was sampled from a man aged 30 to 45 in good health and CMV-seronegative. The CDR3 nucleotides are TGTGCCAGCAGCCAAGATCGGAGTAGCGGGGGGGATACGCAGTATTTT. Translating it yields CASSQDRSSGGDTQYF.